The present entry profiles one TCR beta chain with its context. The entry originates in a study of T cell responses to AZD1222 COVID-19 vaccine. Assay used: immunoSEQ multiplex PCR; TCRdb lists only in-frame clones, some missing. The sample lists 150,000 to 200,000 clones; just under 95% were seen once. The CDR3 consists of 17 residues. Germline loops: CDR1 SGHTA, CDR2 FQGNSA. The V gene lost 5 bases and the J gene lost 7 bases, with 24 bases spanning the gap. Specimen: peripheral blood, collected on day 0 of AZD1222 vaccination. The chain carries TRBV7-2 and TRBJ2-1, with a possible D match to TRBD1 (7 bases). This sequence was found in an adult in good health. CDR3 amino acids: CASSTPTHRGGGNEQFF. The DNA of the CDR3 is TGTGCCAGCAGCACCCCAACTCACAGGGGAGGTGGGAATGAGCAGTTCTTC.